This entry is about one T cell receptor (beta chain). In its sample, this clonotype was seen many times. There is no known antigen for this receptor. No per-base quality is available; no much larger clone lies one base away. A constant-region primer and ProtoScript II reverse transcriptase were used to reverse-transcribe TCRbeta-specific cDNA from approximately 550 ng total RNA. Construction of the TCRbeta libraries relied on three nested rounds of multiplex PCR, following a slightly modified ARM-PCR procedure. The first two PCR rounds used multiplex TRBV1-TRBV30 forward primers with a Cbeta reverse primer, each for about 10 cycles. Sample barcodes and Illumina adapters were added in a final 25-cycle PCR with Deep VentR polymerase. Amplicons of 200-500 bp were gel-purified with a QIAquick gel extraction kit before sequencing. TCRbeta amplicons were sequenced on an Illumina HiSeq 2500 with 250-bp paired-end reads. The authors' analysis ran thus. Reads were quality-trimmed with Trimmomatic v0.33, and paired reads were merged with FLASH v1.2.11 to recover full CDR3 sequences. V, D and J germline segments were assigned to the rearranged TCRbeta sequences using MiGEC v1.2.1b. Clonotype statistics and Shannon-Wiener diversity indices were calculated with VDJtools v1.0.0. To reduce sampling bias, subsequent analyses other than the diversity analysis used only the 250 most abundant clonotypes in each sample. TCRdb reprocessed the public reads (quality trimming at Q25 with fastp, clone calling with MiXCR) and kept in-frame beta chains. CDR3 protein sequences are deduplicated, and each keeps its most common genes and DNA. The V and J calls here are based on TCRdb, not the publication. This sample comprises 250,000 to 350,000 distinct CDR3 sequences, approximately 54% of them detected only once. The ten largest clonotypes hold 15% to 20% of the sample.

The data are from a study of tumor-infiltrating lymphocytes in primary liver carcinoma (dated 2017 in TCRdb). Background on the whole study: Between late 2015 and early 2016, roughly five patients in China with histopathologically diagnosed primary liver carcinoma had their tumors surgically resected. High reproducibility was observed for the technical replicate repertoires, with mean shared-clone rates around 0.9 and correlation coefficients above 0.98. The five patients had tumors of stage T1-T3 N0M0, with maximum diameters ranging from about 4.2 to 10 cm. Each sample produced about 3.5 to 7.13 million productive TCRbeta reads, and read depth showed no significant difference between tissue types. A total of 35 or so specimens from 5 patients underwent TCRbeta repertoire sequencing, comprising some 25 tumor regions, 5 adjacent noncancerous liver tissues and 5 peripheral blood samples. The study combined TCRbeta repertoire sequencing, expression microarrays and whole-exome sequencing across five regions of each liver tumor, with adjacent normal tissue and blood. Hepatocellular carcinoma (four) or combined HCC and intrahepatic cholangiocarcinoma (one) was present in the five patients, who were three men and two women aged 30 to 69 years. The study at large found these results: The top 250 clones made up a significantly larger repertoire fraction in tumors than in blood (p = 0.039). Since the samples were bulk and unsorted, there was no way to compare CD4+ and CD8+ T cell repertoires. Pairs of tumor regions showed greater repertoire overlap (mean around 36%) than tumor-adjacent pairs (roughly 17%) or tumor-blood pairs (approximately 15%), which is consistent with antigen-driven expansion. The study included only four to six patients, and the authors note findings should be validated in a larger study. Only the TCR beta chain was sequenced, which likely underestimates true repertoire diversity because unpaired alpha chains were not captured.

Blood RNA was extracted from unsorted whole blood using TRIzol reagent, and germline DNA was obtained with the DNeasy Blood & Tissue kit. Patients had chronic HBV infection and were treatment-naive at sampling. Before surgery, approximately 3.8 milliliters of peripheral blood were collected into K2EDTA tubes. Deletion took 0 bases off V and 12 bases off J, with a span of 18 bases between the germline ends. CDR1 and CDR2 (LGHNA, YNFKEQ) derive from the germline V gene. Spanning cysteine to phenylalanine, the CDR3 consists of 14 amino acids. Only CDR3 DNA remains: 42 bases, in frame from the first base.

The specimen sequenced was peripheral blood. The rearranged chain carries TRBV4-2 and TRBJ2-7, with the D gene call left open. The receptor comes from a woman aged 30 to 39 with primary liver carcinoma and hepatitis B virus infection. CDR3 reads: CASSQELNSRRLYF. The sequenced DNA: TGTGCCAGCAGCCAAGAATTAAATTCTCGGCGGTTGTACTTC.